The 15 T cell receptor beta chains given below trace back to one sample, sequenced in a study of graft-versus-host responses after intestinal transplantation. Clones were read by immunoSEQ multiplex PCR, and TCRdb kept only the in-frame ones, dropping some. The sample consists of about 47,000 clones, less than 95% of them appearing once. Sequencing used PBMCs, obtained 335 days after intestinal transplant. Source of these receptors: a human patient who received an intestinal transplant, so some T cells may come from the graft donor.

This chain uses TRBV5-4 with TRBJ2-4; 15 positions match TRBD2. Germline values: CDR1 SGHNT, CDR2 YYREEE (reference sequence). V was pared by 4 bases and J by 0 bases, with 5 bases of the junction left unmatched. The length of the CDR3 is 18 residues. The CDR3 DNA is TGTGCCAGCAGCGAGGGGACTAGCGGGGGGCGAGCCAAAAACATTCAGTACTTC. Its translation is CASSEGTSGGRAKNIQYF.

This chain uses TRBV9 with TRBJ2-7; D is unclear. Deletions cut 0 bases from V and 7 bases from J, with 17 bases between. This CDR3 is 15 amino acids long. The V gene's germline CDR1 is SGDLS and CDR2 YYNGEE. CDR3: CASSVGPGTAWEQYF. For the CDR3, the DNA is TGTGCCAGCAGCGTAGGGCCAGGAACCGCTTGGGAGCAGTACTTC.

This chain links TRBV5-1 with TRBJ2-7; D call uncertain. Germline CDR1 and CDR2: SGHRS and YFSETQ. CDR3 size: 13 residues. V gave up 0 bases and J gave up 3 bases, with 7 bases separating them. The CDR3 coding sequence is TGCGCCAGCAGCTTGGCCAGTCTCTACGAGCAGTACTTC. It yields the protein CASSLASLYEQYF.

The V gene is TRBV7-9, the J gene TRBJ2-7; possibly TRBD1 for D (6 bases). The CDR3 runs to 16 residues. Germline V lookup: CDR1 SEHNR, CDR2 FQNEAQ (reference sequence). The V end lost 5 bases, the J end lost 2 bases, and 19 bases lay between the germline ends. CDR3 amino acids: CASSKQTGLRPYEQYF. The CDR3 DNA follows: TGTGCCAGCAGCAAGCAGACAGGTCTGAGACCCTACGAGCAGTACTTC. Variable domain in full (rest from reference TRBV7-9 and TRBJ2-7): DTGVSQNPRHKITKRGQNVTFRCDPISEHNRLYWYRQTLGQGPEFLTYFQNEAQLEKSRLLSDRFSAERPKGSFSTLEIQRTEQGDSAMYLCASSKQTGLRPYEQYFGPGTRLTVT.

The chain joins TRBV5-6 to TRBJ1-2, with D possibly being TRBD1 (5 bases). V gave up 4 bases and J gave up 2 bases, with 9 bases separating them. CDR1 and CDR2 from the germline V gene are SGHDT and YYEEEE. The CDR3 is 13 amino acids. The CDR3 loop reads CASSVGDNYGYTF. The CDR3, as DNA: TGTGCCAGCAGCGTCGGGGACAACTATGGCTACACCTTC.

The chain is built from TRBV6-1 and TRBJ2-7, with TRBD1 matching 11 bases. Germline trimming cut 2 bases from V and 3 bases from J; bases unmatched to any gene: 3. The CDR3 totals 15 residues. In germline, CDR1 is MNHNS, CDR2 SASEGT. The CDR3 here is CASSERTGGGYEQYF. In DNA form, the CDR3 reads TGTGCCAGCAGTGAACGGACAGGGGGCGGCTACGAGCAGTACTTC.

V usage is TRBV29-1 and J usage is TRBJ1-2; possibly TRBD1 for D (6 bases). The CDR3 covers 12 residues. Germline V lookup: CDR1 SQVTM, CDR2 ANQGSEA. The V gene lost 4 bases and the J gene lost 7 bases, with 13 bases spanning the gap. CDR3 protein: CSVGGATAGYTF. The DNA of the CDR3 is TGCAGCGTTGGGGGGGCGACGGCTGGCTACACCTTC.

The chain carries TRBV29-1 and TRBJ2-7; 13 bases align to TRBD2. Germline values: CDR1 SQVTM, CDR2 ANQGSEA. The CDR3 runs to 16 residues. V shed 4 bases, J shed 3 bases, and the junction held 9 bases outside the gene matches. The CDR3 region has the DNA TGCAGCGTTGGGGGGACTAGCGGGGATACTAGCTACGAGCAGTACTTC. This translates into CSVGGTSGDTSYEQYF.

This chain connects TRBV7-3 to TRBJ1-1, with 7 bases matching TRBD1. The V gene end was trimmed by 9 bases and the J gene end by 1 base; junction bases not matched to a gene: 8. Germline V gene data show CDR1 as SGHTA and CDR2 as FQGTGA. The CDR3 is 14 residues long. CDR3 amino acids: CASSKGAPNTEAFF. DNA of the CDR3: TGTGCCAGTTCAAAGGGGGCCCCGAACACTGAAGCTTTCTTT.

This sequence joins TRBV5-1 and TRBJ1-3; D not certain. The CDR3 loop spans 15 amino acids. Germline loops: CDR1 SGHRS, CDR2 YFSETQ. V gave up 0 bases and J gave up 0 bases, with 7 bases separating them. The CDR3 protein is CASSLEQFSGNTIYF. As DNA, the CDR3 is TGCGCCAGCAGCTTGGAGCAGTTCTCTGGAAACACCATATATTTT.

The chain is built from TRBV7-3 and TRBJ2-2; TRBD2 matches 9 bases. This CDR3 comprises 17 residues. Germline CDR1 reads SGHTA; CDR2 reads FQGTGA. Losses at the gene ends were 2 bases for V and 3 bases for J; bases not matched to a gene: 7. The CDR3 DNA follows: TGTGCCAGCAGCTTAGCCTCCGGGACTAGCCACACCGGGGAGCTGTTTTTT. Translating it yields CASSLASGTSHTGELFF.

This rearrangement joins TRBV7-3 to TRBJ2-5; D may be TRBD1 or TRBD2 (5 bases each). CDR3 length: 15 amino acids. The germline V and J ends were trimmed by 3 bases and 1 base, with 12 bases remaining between them. Germline CDR1 is SGHTA and CDR2 is FQGTGA. CDR3 DNA: TGTGCCAGCAGCTTTTCGTGGGACGGCCAAGAGACCCAGTACTTC. This translates into CASSFSWDGQETQYF.

This rearrangement joins TRBV11-2 to TRBJ1-1; the match to TRBD1 covers 8 bases. V was pared by 0 bases and J by 4 bases, with 7 bases of the junction left unmatched. The CDR3 loop spans 16 amino acids. Germline lookup yields CDR1 SGHAT and CDR2 FQNNGV. The CDR3, as DNA: TGTGCCAGCAGCTTAGATCAGGGGGCGGTAATCACTGAAGCTTTCTTT. Translating gives CASSLDQGAVITEAFF.

The rearrangement uses TRBV5-5 and TRBJ1-6; D is ambiguous. The CDR3 covers 18 residues. V gave up 4 bases and J gave up 0 bases, with 17 bases separating them. Germline lookup yields CDR1 SGHKS and CDR2 YYEKEE (reference sequence). The CDR3 nucleotides are TGTGCCAGCAGCCCAAGGACTACCCCGAGCTCCTATAATTCACCCCTCCACTTT. It specifies CASSPRTTPSSYNSPLHF.

The chain has TRBV27 and TRBJ2-3; TRBD2 agrees at 8 bases. This CDR3 has 16 amino acids. Germline CDR1 is MNHEY and CDR2 is SMNVEV (reference sequence). V dropped 5 bases and J dropped 4; count of bases not matched to a gene: 11. This CDR3 is CASSLGGDLTADTQYF. The CDR3 nucleotides are TGTGCCAGCAGTCTCGGGGGGGATCTTACGGCAGATACGCAGTATTTT.